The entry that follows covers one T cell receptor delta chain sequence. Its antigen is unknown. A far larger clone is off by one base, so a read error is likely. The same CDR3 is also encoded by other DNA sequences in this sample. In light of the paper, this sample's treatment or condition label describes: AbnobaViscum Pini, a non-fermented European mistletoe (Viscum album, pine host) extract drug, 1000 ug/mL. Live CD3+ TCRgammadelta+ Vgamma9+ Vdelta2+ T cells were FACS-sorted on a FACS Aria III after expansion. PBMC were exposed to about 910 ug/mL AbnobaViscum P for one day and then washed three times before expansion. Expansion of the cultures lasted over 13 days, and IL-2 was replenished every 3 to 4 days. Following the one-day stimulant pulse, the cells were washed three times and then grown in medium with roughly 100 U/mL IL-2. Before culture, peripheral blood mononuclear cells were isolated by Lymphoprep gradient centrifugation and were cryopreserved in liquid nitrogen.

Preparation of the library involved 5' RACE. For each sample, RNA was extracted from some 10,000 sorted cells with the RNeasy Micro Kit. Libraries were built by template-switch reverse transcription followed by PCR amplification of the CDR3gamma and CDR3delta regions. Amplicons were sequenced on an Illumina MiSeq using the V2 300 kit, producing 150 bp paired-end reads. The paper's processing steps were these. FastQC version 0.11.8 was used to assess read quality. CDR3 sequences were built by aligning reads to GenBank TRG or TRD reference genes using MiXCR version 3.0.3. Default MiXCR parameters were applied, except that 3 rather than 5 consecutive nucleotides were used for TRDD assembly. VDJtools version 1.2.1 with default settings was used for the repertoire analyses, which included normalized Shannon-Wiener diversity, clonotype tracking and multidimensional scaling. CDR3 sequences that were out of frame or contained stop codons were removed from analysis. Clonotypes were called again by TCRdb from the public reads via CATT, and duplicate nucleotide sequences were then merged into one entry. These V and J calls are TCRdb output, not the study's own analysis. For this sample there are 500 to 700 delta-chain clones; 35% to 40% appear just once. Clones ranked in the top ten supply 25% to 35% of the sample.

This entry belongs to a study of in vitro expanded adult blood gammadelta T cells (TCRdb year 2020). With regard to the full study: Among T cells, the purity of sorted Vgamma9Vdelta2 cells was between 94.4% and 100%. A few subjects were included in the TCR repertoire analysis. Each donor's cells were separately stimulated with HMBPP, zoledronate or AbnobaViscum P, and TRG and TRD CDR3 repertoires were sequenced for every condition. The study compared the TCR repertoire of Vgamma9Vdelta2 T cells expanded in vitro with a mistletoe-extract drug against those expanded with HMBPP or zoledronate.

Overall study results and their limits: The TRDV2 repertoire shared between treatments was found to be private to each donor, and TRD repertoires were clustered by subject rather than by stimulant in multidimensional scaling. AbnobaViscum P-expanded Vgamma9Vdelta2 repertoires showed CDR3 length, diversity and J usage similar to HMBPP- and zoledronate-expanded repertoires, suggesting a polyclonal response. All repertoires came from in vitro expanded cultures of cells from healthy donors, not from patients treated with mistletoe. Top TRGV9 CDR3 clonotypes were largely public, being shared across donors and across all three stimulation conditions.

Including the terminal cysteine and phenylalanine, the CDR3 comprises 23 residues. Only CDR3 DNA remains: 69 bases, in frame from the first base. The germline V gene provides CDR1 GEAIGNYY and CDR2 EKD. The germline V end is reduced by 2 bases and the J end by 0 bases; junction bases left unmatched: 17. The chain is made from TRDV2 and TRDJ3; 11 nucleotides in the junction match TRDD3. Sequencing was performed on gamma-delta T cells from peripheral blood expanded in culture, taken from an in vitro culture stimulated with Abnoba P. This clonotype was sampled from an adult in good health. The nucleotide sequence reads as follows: TGTGCCTGTGACAGCCTCCCTCGAGGTACTGGGGGATATAGCTCCTGGGACACCCGACAGATGTTTTTC. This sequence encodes CACDSLPRGTGGYSSWDTRQMFF.